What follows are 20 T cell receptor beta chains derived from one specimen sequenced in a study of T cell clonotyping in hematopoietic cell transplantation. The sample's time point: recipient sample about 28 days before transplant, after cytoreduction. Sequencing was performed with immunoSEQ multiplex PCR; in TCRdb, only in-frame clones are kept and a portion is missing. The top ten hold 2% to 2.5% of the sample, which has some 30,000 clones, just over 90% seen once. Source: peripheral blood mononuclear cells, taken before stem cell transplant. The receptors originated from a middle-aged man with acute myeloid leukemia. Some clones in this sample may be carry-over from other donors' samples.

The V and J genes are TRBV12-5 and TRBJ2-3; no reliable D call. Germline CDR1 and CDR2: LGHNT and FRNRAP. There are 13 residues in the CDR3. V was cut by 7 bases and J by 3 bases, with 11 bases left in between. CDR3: CASELTGTDTQYF. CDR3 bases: TGTGCTAGTGAACTCACCGGGACAGATACGCAGTATTTT.

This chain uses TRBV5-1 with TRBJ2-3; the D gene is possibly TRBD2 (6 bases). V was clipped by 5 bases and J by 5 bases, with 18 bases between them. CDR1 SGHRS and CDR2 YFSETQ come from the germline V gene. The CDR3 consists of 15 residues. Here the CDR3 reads CASRVRGRPQDTQYF. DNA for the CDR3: TGCGCCAGCAGGGTTCGTGGGAGGCCACAAGATACGCAGTATTTT.

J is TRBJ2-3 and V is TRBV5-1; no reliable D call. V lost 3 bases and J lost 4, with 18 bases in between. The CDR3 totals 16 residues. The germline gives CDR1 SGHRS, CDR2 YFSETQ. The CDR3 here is CASSSYASAPSDTQYF. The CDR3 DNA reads TGCGCCAGCAGCTCCTACGCGTCGGCCCCGTCAGATACGCAGTATTTT.

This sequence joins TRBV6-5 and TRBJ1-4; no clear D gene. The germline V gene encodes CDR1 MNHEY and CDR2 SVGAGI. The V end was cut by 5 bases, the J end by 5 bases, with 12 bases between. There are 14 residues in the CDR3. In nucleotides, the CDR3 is TGTGCCAGCAGTCTATCATGGGAGAATGAAAAACTGTTTTTT. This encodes CASSLSWENEKLFF.

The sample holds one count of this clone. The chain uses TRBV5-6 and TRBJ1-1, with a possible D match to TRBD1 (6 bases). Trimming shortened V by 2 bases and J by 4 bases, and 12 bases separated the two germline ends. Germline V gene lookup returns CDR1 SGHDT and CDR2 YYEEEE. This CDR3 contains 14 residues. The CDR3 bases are TGTGCCAGCAGCTTCGGGAGGGGGATCACTGAAGCTTTCTTT. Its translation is CASSFGRGITEAFF.

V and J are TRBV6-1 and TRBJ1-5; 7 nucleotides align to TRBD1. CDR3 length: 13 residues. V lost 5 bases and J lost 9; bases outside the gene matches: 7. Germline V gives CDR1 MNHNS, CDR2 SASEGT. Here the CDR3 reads CASSSTGVRPQHF. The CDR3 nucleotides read TGTGCCAGCAGTTCCACAGGGGTCCGGCCCCAGCATTTT.

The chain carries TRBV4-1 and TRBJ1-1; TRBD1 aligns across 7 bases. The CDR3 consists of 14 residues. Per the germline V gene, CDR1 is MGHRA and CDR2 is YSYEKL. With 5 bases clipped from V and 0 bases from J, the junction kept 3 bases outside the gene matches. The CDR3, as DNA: TGCGCCAGCAGCGTGACAGGGTTGAACACTGAAGCTTTCTTT. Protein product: CASSVTGLNTEAFF.

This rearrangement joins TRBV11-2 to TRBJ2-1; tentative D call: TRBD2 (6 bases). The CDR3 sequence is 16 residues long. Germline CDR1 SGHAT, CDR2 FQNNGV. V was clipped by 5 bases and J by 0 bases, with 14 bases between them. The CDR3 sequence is CASSPLHGSSYNEQFF. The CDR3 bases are TGTGCCAGCAGCCCCTTACACGGGAGCTCCTACAATGAGCAGTTCTTC.

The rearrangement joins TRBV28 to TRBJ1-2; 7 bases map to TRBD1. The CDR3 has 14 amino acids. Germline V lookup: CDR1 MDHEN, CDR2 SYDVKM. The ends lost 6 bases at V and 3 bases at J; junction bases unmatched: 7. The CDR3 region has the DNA TGTGCCAGCAGCCGAGACACAGGGGACTATGGCTACACCTTC. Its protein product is CASSRDTGDYGYTF.

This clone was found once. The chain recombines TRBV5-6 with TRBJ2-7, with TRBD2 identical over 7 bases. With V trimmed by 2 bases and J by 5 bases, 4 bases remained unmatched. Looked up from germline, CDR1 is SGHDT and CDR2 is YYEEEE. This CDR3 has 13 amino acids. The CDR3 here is CASSFGRLNEQYF. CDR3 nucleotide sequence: TGTGCCAGCAGCTTCGGGAGGTTGAACGAGCAGTACTTC.

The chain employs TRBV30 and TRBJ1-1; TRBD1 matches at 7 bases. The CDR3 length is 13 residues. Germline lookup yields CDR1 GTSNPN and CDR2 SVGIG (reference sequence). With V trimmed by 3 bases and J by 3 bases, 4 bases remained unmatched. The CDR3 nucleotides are TGTGCCTGGAGCCCCACAGGGGACACTGAAGCTTTCTTT. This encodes CAWSPTGDTEAFF. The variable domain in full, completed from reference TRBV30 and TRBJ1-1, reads SQTIHQWPATLVQPVGSPLSLECTVEGTSNPNLYWYRQAAGRGLQLLFYSVGIGQISSEVPQNLSASRPQDRQFILSSKKLLLSDSGFYLCAWSPTGDTEAFFGQGTRLTVV.

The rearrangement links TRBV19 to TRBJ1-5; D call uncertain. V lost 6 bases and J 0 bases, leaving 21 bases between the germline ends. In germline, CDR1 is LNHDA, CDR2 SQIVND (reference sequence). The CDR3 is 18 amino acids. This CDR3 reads CASRSGFRRKYSNQPQHF. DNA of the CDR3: TGTGCCAGTAGGTCGGGATTTCGCCGAAAGTATAGCAATCAGCCCCAGCATTTT. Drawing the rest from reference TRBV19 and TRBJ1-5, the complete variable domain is DGGITQSPKYLFRKEGQNVTLSCEQNLNHDAMYWYRQDPGQGLRLIYYSQIVNDFQKGDIAEGYSVSREKKESFPLTVTSAQKNPTAFYLCASRSGFRRKYSNQPQHFGDGTRLSIL.

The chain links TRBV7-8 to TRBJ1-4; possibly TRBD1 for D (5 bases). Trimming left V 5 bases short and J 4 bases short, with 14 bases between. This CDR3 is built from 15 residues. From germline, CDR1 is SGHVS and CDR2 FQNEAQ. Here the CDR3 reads CASSPLGRGNEKLFF. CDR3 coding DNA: TGTGCCAGCAGCCCCCTGGGACGTGGTAATGAAAAACTGTTTTTT.

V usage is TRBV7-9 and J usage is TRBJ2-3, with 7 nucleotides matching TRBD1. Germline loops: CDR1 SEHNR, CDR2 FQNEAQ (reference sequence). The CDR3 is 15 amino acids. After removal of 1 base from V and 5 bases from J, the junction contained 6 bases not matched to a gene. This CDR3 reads CASSLVGQAGDTQYF. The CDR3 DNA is TGTGCCAGCAGCTTAGTAGGACAGGCCGGAGATACGCAGTATTTT. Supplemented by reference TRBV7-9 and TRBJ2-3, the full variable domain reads DTGVSQNPRHKITKRGQNVTFRCDPISEHNRLYWYRQTLGQGPEFLTYFQNEAQLEKSRLLSDRFSAERPKGSFSTLEIQRTEQGDSAMYLCASSLVGQAGDTQYFGPGTRLTVL.

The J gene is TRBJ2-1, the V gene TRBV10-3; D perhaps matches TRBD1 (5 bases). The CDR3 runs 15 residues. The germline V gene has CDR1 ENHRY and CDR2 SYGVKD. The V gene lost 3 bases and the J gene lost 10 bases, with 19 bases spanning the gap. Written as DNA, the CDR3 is TGTGCCATCAGTGAAATCTCGACCGACTCAGGGGAGCAGTTCTTC. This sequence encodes CAISEISTDSGEQFF.

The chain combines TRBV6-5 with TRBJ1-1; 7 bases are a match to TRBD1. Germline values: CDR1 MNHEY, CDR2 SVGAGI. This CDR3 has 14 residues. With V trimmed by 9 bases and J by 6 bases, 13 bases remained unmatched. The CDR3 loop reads CASRKRQGLAEAFF. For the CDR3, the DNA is TGTGCCAGTCGAAAGCGACAGGGACTAGCTGAAGCTTTCTTT.

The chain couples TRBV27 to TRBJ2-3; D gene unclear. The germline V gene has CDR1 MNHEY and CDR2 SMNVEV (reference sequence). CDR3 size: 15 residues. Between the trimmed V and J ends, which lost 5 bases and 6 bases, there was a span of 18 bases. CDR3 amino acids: CASSQYIVGRDTQYF. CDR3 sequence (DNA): TGTGCCAGCAGTCAGTACATTGTGGGAAGGGATACGCAGTATTTT.

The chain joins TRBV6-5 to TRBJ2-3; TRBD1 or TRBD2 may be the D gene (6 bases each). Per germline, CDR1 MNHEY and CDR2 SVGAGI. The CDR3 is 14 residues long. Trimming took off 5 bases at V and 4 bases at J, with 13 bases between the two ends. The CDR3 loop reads CASSIKEGADTQYF. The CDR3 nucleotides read TGTGCCAGCAGTATTAAGGAGGGGGCAGATACGCAGTATTTT.

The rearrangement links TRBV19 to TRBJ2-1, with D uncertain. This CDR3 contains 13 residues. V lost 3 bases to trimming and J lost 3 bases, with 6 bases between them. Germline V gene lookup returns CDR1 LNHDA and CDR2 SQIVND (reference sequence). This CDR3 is CASSISSYNEQFF. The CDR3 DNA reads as TGTGCCAGTAGTATTTCTAGCTACAATGAGCAGTTCTTC.

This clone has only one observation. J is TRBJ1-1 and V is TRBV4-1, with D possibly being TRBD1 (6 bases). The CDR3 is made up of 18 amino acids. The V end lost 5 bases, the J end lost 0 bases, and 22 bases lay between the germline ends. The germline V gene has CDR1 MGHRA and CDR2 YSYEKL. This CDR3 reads CASSNRLGRNRVNTEAFF. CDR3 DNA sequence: TGCGCCAGCAGCAACCGACTGGGGAGAAACAGGGTGAACACTGAAGCTTTCTTT.